Presented here are 30 T cell receptor beta chains from one specimen sequenced in a study of blood T cell repertoires in COVID-19. Clones were sequenced by immunoSEQ multiplex PCR, and TCRdb holds only the in-frame ones, with some missing. The data hold some 120,000 clones, with 75% to 90% observed a single time. The sequenced sample was peripheral blood. The receptor source for this set is a human donor in a cohort sampled during active COVID-19.

The J gene is TRBJ2-7, the V gene TRBV4-1, with 7 bases that match TRBD1. The trim removed 0 bases at V and 3 bases at J, leaving 5 bases unmatched. The CDR3 contains 15 residues. Per germline, CDR1 MGHRA and CDR2 YSYEKL. The CDR3 sequence is CASSQEGTEYYEQYF. CDR3 sequence (DNA): TGCGCCAGCAGCCAAGAAGGGACAGAATACTACGAGCAGTACTTC.

This clone appeared a single time. The chain is built from TRBV27 and TRBJ2-5; 11 bases align to TRBD1. Unmatched junction bases numbered 7, after V lost 0 bases and J lost 4 bases. Germline V gives CDR1 MNHEY, CDR2 SMNVEV (reference sequence). This CDR3 contains 17 residues. CDR3 region: CASSLSFRTGGSETQYF. As DNA, the CDR3 is TGTGCCAGCAGTTTATCGTTCCGGACAGGGGGCTCAGAGACCCAGTACTTC.

V and J are TRBV6-5 and TRBJ1-5, with 8 bases lining up with TRBD1. CDR1 is MNHEY and CDR2 is SVGAGI in the germline V gene. The V segment lost 6 bases and the J segment 7 bases; nucleotides outside the gene matches: 11. The CDR3 loop spans 15 amino acids. Written as DNA, the CDR3 is TGTGCCAGCAGACTTAACAGAGACAGGGGCCAGCCCCAGCATTTT. Its protein product is CASRLNRDRGQPQHF.

The chain employs TRBV6-6 and TRBJ1-1, with 7 bases matching TRBD1. The CDR3 is made up of 15 amino acids. Germline values: CDR1 MNHNY, CDR2 SVGAGI (reference sequence). Trimming removed 0 bases from V and 5 bases from J; junction bases left unmatched: 6. The CDR3 region is CASSYSTGSVTEAFF. CDR3 coding DNA: TGTGCCAGCAGTTACTCGACAGGGAGTGTTACTGAAGCTTTCTTT.

The chain employs TRBV7-2 and TRBJ1-6; no reliable D call. This CDR3 comprises 16 residues. Between the trimmed V and J ends, which lost 2 bases and 2 bases, there was a span of 10 bases. CDR1 is SGHTA and CDR2 is FQGNSA in the germline V gene. CDR3 in amino acids: CASSLSLVPYNSPLHF. The CDR3 DNA is TGTGCCAGCAGCTTATCCCTAGTCCCCTATAATTCACCCCTCCACTTT.

V usage is TRBV9 and J usage is TRBJ2-1, with TRBD1 matching over 7 bases. Per germline, CDR1 SGDLS and CDR2 YYNGEE. With 4 bases clipped from V and 10 bases from J, the junction kept 14 bases outside the gene matches. The CDR3 length is 15 residues. Written as DNA, the CDR3 is TGTGCCAGCAGCCCACGGACAGGTGGCCCCGGGGAGCAGTTCTTC. Protein product: CASSPRTGGPGEQFF.

This clone was counted once. The chain has TRBV19 and TRBJ1-6; a weak D match, TRBD1 (6 bases). The CDR3 is 12 amino acids. V was cut by 5 bases and J by 13 bases, with 12 bases left in between. CDR1 is LNHDA and CDR2 is SQIVND in the germline V gene (reference sequence). CDR3 sequence (DNA): TGTGCCAGTAGTCGAAACAGGGACCCCCTCCACTTT. This codes for CASSRNRDPLHF.

The DNA for the CDR3 is TGTGCCAGCAGCACCAGGGGACTAGCGGGAGGAGATACGCAGTATTTT. Translating gives CASSTRGLAGGDTQYF. The chain employs TRBV7-2 and TRBJ2-3; 15 bases are shared with TRBD2. V dropped 5 bases and J dropped 5; count of bases not matched to a gene: 5. CDR1 SGHTA and CDR2 FQGNSA come from the germline V gene. This CDR3 is built from 16 residues. The full variable domain, its missing parts supplied by reference TRBV7-2 and TRBJ2-3, is GAGVSQSPSNKVTEKGKDVELRCDPISGHTALYWYRQSLGQGLEFLIYFQGNSAPDKSGLPSDRFSAERTGGSVSTLTIQRTQQEDSAVYLCASSTRGLAGGDTQYFGPGTRLTVL.

The V and J genes are TRBV9 and TRBJ2-5, with D possibly being TRBD2 (7 bases). Trimming shortened V by 2 bases and J by 4 bases, and 15 bases separated the two germline ends. This CDR3 has 15 amino acids. Germline CDR1 SGDLS, CDR2 YYNGEE. The CDR3 DNA is TGTGCCAGCAGCGTCCGAGGGGGGGTTCTAGAGACCCAGTACTTC. Translated: CASSVRGGVLETQYF.

The chain employs TRBV19 and TRBJ2-1, with 10 bases matching TRBD2. The germline V gene has CDR1 LNHDA and CDR2 SQIVND (reference sequence). The CDR3 runs 14 residues. The J segment lost 3 bases and the V segment lost 7 bases, leaving 3 bases of the junction unmatched. The CDR3 spells CASTKRGGYNEQFF. The DNA of the CDR3 is TGTGCCAGTACAAAGCGGGGGGGCTACAATGAGCAGTTCTTC. Looking up the rest from reference TRBV19 and TRBJ2-1 gives the full variable domain: DGGITQSPKYLFRKEGQNVTLSCEQNLNHDAMYWYRQDPGQGLRLIYYSQIVNDFQKGDIAEGYSVSREKKESFPLTVTSAQKNPTAFYLCASTKRGGYNEQFFGPGTRLTVL.

The J gene is TRBJ2-3, the V gene TRBV27; 8 positions agree with TRBD1. The CDR3 totals 14 residues. Germline V gene data show CDR1 as MNHEY and CDR2 as SMNVEV (reference sequence). Losses at the gene ends were 6 bases for V and 2 bases for J; bases not matched to a gene: 4. The DNA of the CDR3 is TGTGCCAGCAGCAGGGGGCGTCACACAGATACGCAGTATTTT. This translates into CASSRGRHTDTQYF.

The chain couples TRBV3-1 (or the pseudogene TRBV3-2) to TRBJ2-1; 13 bases align to TRBD2. Looked up from germline, CDR1 is LGHDT and CDR2 is YNNKEL (reference sequence). The CDR3 spans 17 residues. J lost 6 bases, V lost 4 bases, and 9 bases had no gene match. CDR3 region: CASSPGPGLAGVNEQFF. The CDR3 DNA sequence: TGTGCCAGCAGCCCCGGCCCCGGACTAGCGGGAGTCAATGAGCAGTTCTTC.

This chain joins TRBV15 and TRBJ2-1; D is perhaps TRBD2 (6 bases). CDR3 size: 12 residues. V lost 1 base and J lost 14, with 12 bases in between. Germline V gene sequence: CDR1 LNHNV, CDR2 YYDKDF (reference sequence). CDR3: CATSRVLGGKFF. CDR3 in DNA: TGTGCCACCAGCAGAGTTTTGGGGGGTAAGTTCTTC.

The chain uses TRBV7-2 and TRBJ2-3; 7 positions agree with TRBD1. With V trimmed by 5 bases and J by 3 bases, 8 bases remained unmatched. This CDR3 is 15 amino acids long. In germline, CDR1 is SGHTA, CDR2 FQGNSA. The CDR3 protein is CASSPRQGRTDTQYF. CDR3 DNA: TGTGCCAGCAGCCCCCGACAGGGTAGGACAGATACGCAGTATTTT.

With regard to this clone: An end of the junction differs from the germline gene, which may be a read error. This chain uses TRBV7-7 with TRBJ1-4, with 8 bases that match TRBD1. The CDR3 covers 15 residues. The V gene's germline CDR1 is SSHAT and CDR2 FNYEAQ (reference sequence). The DNA of the CDR3 is TGTGCTAGCAGCCCCTCGACAGGGGATAATGAAAAACTGTTTTTT. Residues: CASSPSTGDNEKLFF.

This clone was counted ten times or more. This chain uses TRBV6-5 with TRBJ1-5; D might be TRBD1 (5 bases). V was shortened by 6 bases and J by 0 bases, with 9 bases between the two germline ends. CDR1 and CDR2 from the germline V gene are MNHEY and SVGAGI. The CDR3 length is 14 residues. Here the CDR3 DNA reads TGTGCCAGCAGCTCAGGGTTTAGCAATCAGCCCCAGCATTTT. Residues: CASSSGFSNQPQHF.

J is TRBJ1-3 and V is TRBV6-1, with 8 bases lining up with TRBD1. The CDR3 runs to 16 residues. Germline V CDR1 and CDR2: MNHNS, SASEGT. V lost 4 bases to trimming and J lost 0 bases; unmatched junction nucleotides: 5. The CDR3 DNA reads as TGTGCCAGCAGTGCACTAGACAGGGGCTCTGGAAACACCATATATTTT. Encoded protein: CASSALDRGSGNTIYF.

The chain links TRBV10-1 to TRBJ1-5; 9 bases line up with TRBD1. The CDR3 totals 17 residues. Germline V CDR1 and CDR2: WNHNN, SYGVQD (reference sequence). The ends lost 4 bases at V and 3 bases at J; junction bases unmatched: 10. CDR3 nucleotides: TGCGCCAGCAGTGCCCCGCCGGGACAGGGAGACAATCAGCCCCAGCATTTT. Residues: CASSAPPGQGDNQPQHF.

The chain recombines TRBV27 with TRBJ1-2; D gene uncertain. The germline CDR1 and CDR2 sequences are MNHEY and SMNVEV (reference sequence). This CDR3 has 13 residues. V lost 0 bases to trimming and J lost 2 bases, with 4 bases between them. The CDR3 DNA reads as TGTGCCAGCAGTTTATCGGCAAACTATGGCTACACCTTC. Its protein product is CASSLSANYGYTF.

The chain uses TRBV19 and TRBJ1-2; D perhaps matches TRBD1 (5 bases). V was shortened by 2 bases and J by 6 bases, with 10 bases between the two germline ends. The CDR3 extends over 13 amino acids. The germline gives CDR1 LNHDA, CDR2 SQIVND (reference sequence). The CDR3 DNA is TGTGCCAGTAGTATACTGCAGGGTAATGGCTACACCTTC. Translated: CASSILQGNGYTF.

This clone came up a few times. The chain recombines TRBV4-3 with TRBJ2-7, with D possibly being TRBD2 (6 bases). From germline, CDR1 is LGHNA and CDR2 YSLEER. V shed 3 bases and J shed 0 bases, with 12 bases lying between them. This CDR3 region has 15 residues. The CDR3 nucleotides read TGCGCCAGCAGCCAGGGACTGGGAAGCTCCTACGAGCAGTACGTC. This gives the protein CASSQGLGSSYEQYV.

The rearrangement links TRBV5-4 to TRBJ2-5; TRBD1 is a possible D gene (6 bases). CDR1 SGHNT and CDR2 YYREEE come from the germline V gene (reference sequence). Between the trimmed V and J ends, which lost 7 bases and 3 bases, there was a span of 13 bases. The CDR3 extends over 13 amino acids. CDR3 in amino acids: CASFDRTEETQYF. The DNA for the CDR3 is TGTGCCAGCTTCGACAGGACCGAAGAGACCCAGTACTTC.

The genes are TRBV11-3 and TRBJ2-5, with D maybe TRBD2 (6 bases). The CDR3 loop spans 15 amino acids. Per the germline V gene, CDR1 is SGHNT and CDR2 is YENEEA. V dropped 5 bases and J dropped 1 base, with 14 bases sitting between them. DNA of the CDR3: TGTGCCAGCAGCCCCGGGGATAGCGGCCAAGAGACCCAGTACTTC. Its translation: CASSPGDSGQETQYF.

The chain recombines TRBV7-2 with TRBJ1-3; D is unresolved. CDR3 length equals 16 residues. CDR1 and CDR2 from the germline V gene are SGHTA and FQGNSA. Deletions cut 4 bases from V and 1 base from J, with 14 bases between. CDR3 bases: TGTGCCAGCAGCTCTGGCGTCCGGACTTCTGGAAACACCATATATTTT. Its protein is CASSSGVRTSGNTIYF.

J is TRBJ2-3 and V is TRBV28; possibly TRBD1 for D (5 bases). Trimming pared 4 bases from V and 1 base from J, leaving 12 bases between. This CDR3 is 15 amino acids long. Germline V gene sequence: CDR1 MDHEN, CDR2 SYDVKM. Here the CDR3 DNA reads TGTGCCAGCAGTTCCCCAGGGTCGCGCACAGATACGCAGTATTTT. This gives the protein CASSSPGSRTDTQYF.

The rearrangement links TRBV18 to TRBJ1-5; 11 nucleotides match TRBD1. CDR3 length: 15 residues. The V segment lost 4 bases and the J segment 8 bases; nucleotides outside the gene matches: 7. Germline V gene data show CDR1 as KGHSH and CDR2 as LQKENI. The chain's CDR3 is CASSQGTGGDEPQHF. The CDR3 DNA reads TGTGCCAGCTCACAGGGGACAGGGGGGGATGAGCCCCAGCATTTT.

This chain joins TRBV6-2 or TRBV6-3 and TRBJ1-2; D gene uncertain. CDR1 is MNHEY, CDR2 SVGEGT, per germline. V was cut by 6 bases and J by 5 bases, with 16 bases left in between. CDR3 length: 14 amino acids. The CDR3 DNA follows: TGTGCCAGCAGCATCTTCGGGGTAGAATATGGCTACACCTTC. It translates to CASSIFGVEYGYTF.

V gene TRBV5-4 combines with J gene TRBJ1-1, with TRBD1 as a possible D gene (6 bases). Germline lookup yields CDR1 SGHNT and CDR2 YYREEE (reference sequence). The V gene lost 2 bases and the J gene lost 7 bases, with 15 bases spanning the gap. The CDR3 is made up of 14 amino acids. The CDR3: CASSLRLRGNEAFF. Here the CDR3 DNA reads TGTGCCAGCAGCTTAAGGCTAAGGGGGAATGAAGCTTTCTTT.

The rearrangement joins TRBV27 to TRBJ1-6; tentatively, D is TRBD1 (5 bases). Trimming shortened V by 6 bases and J by 7 bases, and 16 bases separated the two germline ends. The CDR3 loop spans 15 amino acids. Germline assignment: CDR1 MNHEY and CDR2 SMNVEV (reference sequence). This CDR3 is CASRRPQGGNSPLHF. CDR3 sequence (DNA): TGTGCCAGCAGACGTCCCCAGGGAGGCAATTCACCCCTCCACTTT.

Only a few counts were recorded for this clone. The chain uses TRBV5-6 and TRBJ1-2; TRBD1 matches at 7 bases. Germline CDR1 SGHDT, CDR2 YYEEEE. The V gene end was trimmed by 3 bases and the J gene end by 2 bases; junction bases not matched to a gene: 7. The CDR3 is 15 residues long. The CDR3: CASSSVGQWNYGYTF. CDR3 bases: TGTGCCAGCAGCTCGGTGGGACAGTGGAACTATGGCTACACCTTC. Full variable domain (remainder filled in from reference TRBV5-6 and TRBJ1-2): DAGVTQSPTHLIKTRGQQVTLRCSPKSGHDTVSWYQQALGQGPQFIFQYYEEEERQRGNFPDRFSGHQFPNYSSELNVNALLLGDSALYLCASSSVGQWNYGYTFGSGTRLTVV.